This section outlines one TCR beta chain sequence together with its context. The antigen remains unidentified. The data are from a study of siplizumab effects on memory and regulatory T cells. The study, taken as a whole, reports: Of the proliferating CD4+ or CD8+ clones, roughly 80-97% lacked a naive or memory phenotype that could be assigned. The study did not confirm that proliferating Tregs from siplizumab cultures were suppressive.

It was 85,000 to 100,000 TCR templates that were assayed per sample. The table came from immunoSEQ multiplex PCR; TCRdb's copy has only in-frame clones and leaves some out. Of 100,000 or so clones detected, just under 95% appear once; the ten largest clones hold roughly 1.3%. This CDR3 comprises 15 residues. Germline V gene sequence: CDR1 SGHVS, CDR2 FNYEAQ. V was pared by 5 bases and J by 4 bases, with 11 bases of the junction left unmatched. This clonotype was obtained from a human donor in good health. This chain uses TRBV7-6 with TRBJ2-7; 7 positions agree with TRBD1. The sample consisted of non-Treg CD4+ T cells sorted from blood. CDR3 in DNA: TGTGCCAGCAGCCCTACAGGGGCTCTTTTTTACGAGCAGTACTTC. Translation gives CASSPTGALFYEQYF.